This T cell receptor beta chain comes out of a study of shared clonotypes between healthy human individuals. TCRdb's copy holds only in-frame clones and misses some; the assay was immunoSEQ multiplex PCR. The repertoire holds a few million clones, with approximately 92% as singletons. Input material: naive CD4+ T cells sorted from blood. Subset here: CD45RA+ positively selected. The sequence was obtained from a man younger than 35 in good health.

The CDR3, as DNA: TGCGCCAGCAGTTCAGGGTCGGGCAATCAGCCCCAGCATTTT. It translates to CASSSGSGNQPQHF. This sequence joins TRBV5-1 and TRBJ1-5; D is perhaps TRBD1 (5 bases). This CDR3 has 14 amino acids. Germline loops: CDR1 SGHRS, CDR2 YFSETQ. Trimming pared 5 bases from V and 2 bases from J, leaving 11 bases between.